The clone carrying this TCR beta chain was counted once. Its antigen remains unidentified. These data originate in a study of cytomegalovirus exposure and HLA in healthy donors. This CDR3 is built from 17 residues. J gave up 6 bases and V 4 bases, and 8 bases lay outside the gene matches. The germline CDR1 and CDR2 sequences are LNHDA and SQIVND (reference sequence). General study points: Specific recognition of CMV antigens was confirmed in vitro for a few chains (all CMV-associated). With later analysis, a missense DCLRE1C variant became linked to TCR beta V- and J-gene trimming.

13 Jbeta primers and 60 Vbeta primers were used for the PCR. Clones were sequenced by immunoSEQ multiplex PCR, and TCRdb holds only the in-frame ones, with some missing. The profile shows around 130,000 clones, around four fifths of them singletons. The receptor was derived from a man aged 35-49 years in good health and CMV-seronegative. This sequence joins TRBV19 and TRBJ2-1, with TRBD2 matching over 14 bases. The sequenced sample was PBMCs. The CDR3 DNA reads TGTGCCAGTAGTACTCCTAGGACTAGCGGGAGGTCCAATGAGCAGTTCTTC. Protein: CASSTPRTSGRSNEQFF.